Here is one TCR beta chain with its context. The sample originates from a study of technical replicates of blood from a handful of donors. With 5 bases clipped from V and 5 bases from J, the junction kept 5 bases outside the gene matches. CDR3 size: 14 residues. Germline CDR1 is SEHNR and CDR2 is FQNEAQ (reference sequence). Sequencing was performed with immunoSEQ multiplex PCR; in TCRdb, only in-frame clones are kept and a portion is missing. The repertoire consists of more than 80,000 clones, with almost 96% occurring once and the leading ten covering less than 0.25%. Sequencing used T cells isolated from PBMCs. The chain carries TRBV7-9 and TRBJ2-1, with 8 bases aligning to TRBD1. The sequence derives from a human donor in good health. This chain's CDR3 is CASSPRTGNNEQFF. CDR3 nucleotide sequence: TGTGCCAGCAGCCCGCGGACAGGGAACAATGAGCAGTTCTTC.